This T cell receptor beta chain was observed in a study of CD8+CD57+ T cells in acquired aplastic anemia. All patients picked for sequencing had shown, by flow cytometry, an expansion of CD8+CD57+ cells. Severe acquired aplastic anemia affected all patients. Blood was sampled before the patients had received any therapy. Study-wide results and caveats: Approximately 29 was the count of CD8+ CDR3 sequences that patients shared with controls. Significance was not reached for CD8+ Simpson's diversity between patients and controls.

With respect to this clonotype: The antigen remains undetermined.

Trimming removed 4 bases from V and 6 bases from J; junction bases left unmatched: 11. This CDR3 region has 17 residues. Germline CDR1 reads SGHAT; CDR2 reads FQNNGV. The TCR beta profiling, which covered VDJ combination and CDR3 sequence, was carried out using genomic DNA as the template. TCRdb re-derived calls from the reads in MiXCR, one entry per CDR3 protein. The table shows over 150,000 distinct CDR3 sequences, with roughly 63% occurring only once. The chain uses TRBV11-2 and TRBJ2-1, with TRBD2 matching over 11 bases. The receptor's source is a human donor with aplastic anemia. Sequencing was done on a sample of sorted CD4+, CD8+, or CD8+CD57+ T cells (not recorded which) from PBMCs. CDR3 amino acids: CASSSNQLAGAGNEQFF. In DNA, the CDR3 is TGTGCCAGCAGCTCCAACCAACTAGCGGGAGCAGGCAATGAGCAGTTCTTC.